The present entry profiles one TCR beta chain with its context. Its antigen specificity is not known. No much larger clone is present one base from it, and per-base qualities are unavailable. Reading from cysteine to phenylalanine, the CDR3 counts 15 amino acids. Here the CDR3 DNA is all that survives: 45 bases in frame from base 1. V trim: 1 base; J trim: 6 bases; unmatched bases: 6. From a lookup of the germline V gene, CDR1 and CDR2 are SGDLS and YYNGEE. The library was prepared using the immunoSEQ multiplex PCR assay. TCRdb obtained this table from immuneACCESS and retained in-frame rearrangements with V and J assigned. These tables miss some clones; where compared with another copy, unresolved V genes account for less than half of the shortfall, and the remainder is unexplained. The sample contains roughly 32,000 clones, 91% of them found a single time. Together, the top ten hold around 3.9% of the sample.

This entry comes from a study of T cell changes during pregnancy in multiple sclerosis (dated by TCRdb to the late 2010s). About the full investigation: In women with multiple sclerosis, the researchers looked at how the T cell repertoire shifted as pregnancy progressed.

The source material was CD8+ T cells from peripheral blood mononuclear cells, sampled in the second trimester of pregnancy. The clonotype comes from a female donor in good health, enrolled as a control in a pregnancy study. Rearrangement joined TRBV9 to TRBJ2-3, and 9 junctional nucleotides match TRBD2. The nucleotides read TGTGCCAGCAGCGTAACGCGGGGGGGGTCCGATACGCAGTATTTT. Its amino acids are CASSVTRGGSDTQYF.